This TCR beta chain was profiled in a study of blood T cells in healthy people across ages. General study findings and limits: Higher diversity and more naive CD4+ cells were features of long-lived donors, compared to aged donors.

A second roughly 7 to 11 cycle PCR used barcoded and J-beta primers. TCRdb reprocessed the 5' RACE reads via MiXCR and lists one record per CDR3 protein. The sample includes fewer than 2,000,000 distinct CDR3 sequences, roughly a third of them seen just once. As to this clonotype: Its specificity is not known. The junction shows a germline mismatch at one end, possibly a read error.

The CDR3 runs to 13 residues. Germline V gives CDR1 DFQATT, CDR2 SNEGSKA (reference sequence). Sequenced material: blood. The chain combines TRBV20-1 with TRBJ2-5; D gene ambiguous. The sequence came from a woman aged 25-40 years in good health. The CDR3 region is CGALGAVETTQYF. The DNA of the CDR3 is TGCGGTGCCTTAGGCGCGGTGGAGACGACCCAGTACTTC.